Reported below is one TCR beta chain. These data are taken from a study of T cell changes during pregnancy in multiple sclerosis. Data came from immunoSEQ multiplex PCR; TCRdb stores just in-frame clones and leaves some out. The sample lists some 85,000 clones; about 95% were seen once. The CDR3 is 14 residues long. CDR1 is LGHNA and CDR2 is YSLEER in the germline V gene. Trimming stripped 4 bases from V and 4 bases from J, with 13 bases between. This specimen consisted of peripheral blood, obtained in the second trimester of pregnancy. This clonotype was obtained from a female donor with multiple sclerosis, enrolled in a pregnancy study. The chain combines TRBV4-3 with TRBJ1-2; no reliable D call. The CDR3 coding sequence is TGCGCCAGCAGCCGCACCGGGTCCTTCTATGGCTACACCTTC. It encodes CASSRTGSFYGYTF.